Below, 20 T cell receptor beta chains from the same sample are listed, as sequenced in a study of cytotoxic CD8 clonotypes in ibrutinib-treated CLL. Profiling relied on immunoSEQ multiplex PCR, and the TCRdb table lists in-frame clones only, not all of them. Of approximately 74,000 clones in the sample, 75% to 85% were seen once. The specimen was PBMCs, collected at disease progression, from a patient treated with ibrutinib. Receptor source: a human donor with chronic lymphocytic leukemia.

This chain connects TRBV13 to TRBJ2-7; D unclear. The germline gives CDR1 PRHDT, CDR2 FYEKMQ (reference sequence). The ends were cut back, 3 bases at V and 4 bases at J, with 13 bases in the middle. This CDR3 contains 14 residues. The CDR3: CASSFLGREYEQYF. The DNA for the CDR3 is TGTGCCAGCAGCTTTCTCGGCCGCGAATACGAGCAGTACTTC.

DNA of the CDR3: TGTGCCAGCAGTAGCAGGGGGCGAGAGACCCAGTACTTC. It specifies CASSSRGRETQYF. The V and J genes are TRBV9 and TRBJ2-5; 8 bases are shared with TRBD1. The CDR3 has 13 amino acids. Germline CDR1 is SGDLS and CDR2 is YYNGEE. Trimming removed 5 bases from V and 4 bases from J; junction bases left unmatched: 4.

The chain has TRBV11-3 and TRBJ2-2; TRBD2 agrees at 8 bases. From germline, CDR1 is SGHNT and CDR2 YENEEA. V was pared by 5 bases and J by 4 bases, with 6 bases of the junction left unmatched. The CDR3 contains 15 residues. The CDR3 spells CASSPGLVGTGELFF. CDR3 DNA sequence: TGTGCCAGCAGCCCGGGACTAGTTGGCACCGGGGAGCTGTTTTTT.

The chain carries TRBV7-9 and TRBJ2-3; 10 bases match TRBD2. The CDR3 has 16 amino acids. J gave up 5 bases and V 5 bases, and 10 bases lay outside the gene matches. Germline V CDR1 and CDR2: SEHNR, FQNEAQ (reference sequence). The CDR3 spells CASSQGSGGARDTQYF. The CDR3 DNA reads TGTGCCAGCAGCCAGGGCAGCGGGGGGGCTAGAGATACGCAGTATTTT.

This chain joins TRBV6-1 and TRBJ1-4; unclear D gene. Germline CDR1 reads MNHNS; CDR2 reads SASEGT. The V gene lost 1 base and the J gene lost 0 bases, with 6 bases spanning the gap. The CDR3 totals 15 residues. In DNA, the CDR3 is TGTGCCAGCAGTGAAGGGCAGGCAACTAATGAAAAACTGTTTTTT. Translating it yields CASSEGQATNEKLFF.

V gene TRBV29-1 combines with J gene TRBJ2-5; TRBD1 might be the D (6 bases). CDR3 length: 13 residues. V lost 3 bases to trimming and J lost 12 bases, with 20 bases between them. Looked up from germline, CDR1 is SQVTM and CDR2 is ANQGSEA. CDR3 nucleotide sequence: TGCAGCGTTGAGGGGGCCCGTGGGTCCCCCAAGTACTTC. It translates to CSVEGARGSPKYF. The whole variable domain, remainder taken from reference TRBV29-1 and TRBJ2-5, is SAVISQKPSRDICQRGTSLTIQCQVDSQVTMMFWYRQQPGQSLTLIATANQGSEATYESGFVIDKFPISRPNLTFSTLTVSNMSPEDSSIYLCSVEGARGSPKYFGPGTRLLVL.

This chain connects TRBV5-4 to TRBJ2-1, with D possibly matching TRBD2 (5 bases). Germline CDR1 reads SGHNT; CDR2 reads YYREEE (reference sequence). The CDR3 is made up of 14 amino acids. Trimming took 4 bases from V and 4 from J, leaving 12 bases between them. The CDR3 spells CASSRPGGYNEQFF. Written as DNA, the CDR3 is TGTGCCAGCAGCAGGCCCGGCGGGTACAATGAGCAGTTCTTC.

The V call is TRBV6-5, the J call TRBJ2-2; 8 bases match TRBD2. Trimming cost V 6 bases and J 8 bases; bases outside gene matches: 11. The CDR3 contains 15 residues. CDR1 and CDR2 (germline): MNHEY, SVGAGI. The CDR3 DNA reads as TGTGCCAGCAGACCCTCCGGGACTAGTAGTGGGGAGCTGTTTTTT. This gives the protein CASRPSGTSSGELFF.

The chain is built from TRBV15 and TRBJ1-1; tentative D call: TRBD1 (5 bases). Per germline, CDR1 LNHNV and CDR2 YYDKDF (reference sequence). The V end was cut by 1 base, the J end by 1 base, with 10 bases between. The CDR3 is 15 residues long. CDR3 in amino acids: CATSRGTTGNTEAFF. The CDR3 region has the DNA TGTGCCACCAGCAGAGGGACTACAGGGAACACTGAAGCTTTCTTT.

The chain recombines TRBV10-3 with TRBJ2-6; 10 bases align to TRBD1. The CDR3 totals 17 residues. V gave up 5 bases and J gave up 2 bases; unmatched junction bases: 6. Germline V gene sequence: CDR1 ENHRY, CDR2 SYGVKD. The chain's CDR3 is CAISPTGGAPGANVLTF. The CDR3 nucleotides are TGTGCCATCAGTCCGACAGGGGGCGCGCCTGGGGCCAACGTCCTGACTTTC.

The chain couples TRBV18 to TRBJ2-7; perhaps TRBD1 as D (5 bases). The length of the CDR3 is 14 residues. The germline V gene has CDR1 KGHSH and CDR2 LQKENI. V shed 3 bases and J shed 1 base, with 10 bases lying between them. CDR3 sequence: CASSPPGLSYEQYF. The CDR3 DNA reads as TGTGCCAGCTCACCCCCAGGGTTATCCTACGAGCAGTACTTC.

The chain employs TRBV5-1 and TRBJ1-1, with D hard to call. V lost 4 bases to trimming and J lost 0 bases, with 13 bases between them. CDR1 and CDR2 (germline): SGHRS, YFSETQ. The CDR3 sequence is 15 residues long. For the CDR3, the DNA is TGCGCCAGCAGCCTCATGGACGGACTGAACACTGAAGCTTTCTTT. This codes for CASSLMDGLNTEAFF.

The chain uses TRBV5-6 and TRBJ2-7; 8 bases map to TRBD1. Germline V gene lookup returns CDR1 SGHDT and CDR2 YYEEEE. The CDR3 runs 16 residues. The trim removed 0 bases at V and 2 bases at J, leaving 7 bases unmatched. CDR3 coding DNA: TGTGCCAGCAGCTTGGGCTGGCAGGGGGCCACCTACGAGCAGTACTTC. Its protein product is CASSLGWQGATYEQYF.

CDR3 loop: CASSRDSPNSGNTIYF. CDR3 sequence (DNA): TGTGCCAGCTCCCGGGACAGCCCTAACTCTGGAAACACCATATATTTT. The chain recombines TRBV18 with TRBJ1-3; 7 bases agree with TRBD1. J gave up 0 bases and V 6 bases, and 8 bases lay outside the gene matches. The CDR3 spans 16 residues. Germline values: CDR1 KGHSH, CDR2 LQKENI.

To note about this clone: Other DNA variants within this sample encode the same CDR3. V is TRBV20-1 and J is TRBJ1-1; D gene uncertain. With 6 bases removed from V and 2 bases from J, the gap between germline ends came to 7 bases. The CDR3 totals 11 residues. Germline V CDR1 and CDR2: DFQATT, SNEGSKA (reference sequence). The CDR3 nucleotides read TGCAGTGCCTCGGGAAACACTGAAGCTTTCTTT. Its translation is CSASGNTEAFF.

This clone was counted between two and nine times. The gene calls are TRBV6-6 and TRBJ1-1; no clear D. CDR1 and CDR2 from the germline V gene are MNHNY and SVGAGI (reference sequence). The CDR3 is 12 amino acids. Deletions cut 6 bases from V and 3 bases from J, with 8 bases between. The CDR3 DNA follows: TGTGCCAGCAGCCGGTTGGACACTGAAGCTTTCTTT. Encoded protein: CASSRLDTEAFF.

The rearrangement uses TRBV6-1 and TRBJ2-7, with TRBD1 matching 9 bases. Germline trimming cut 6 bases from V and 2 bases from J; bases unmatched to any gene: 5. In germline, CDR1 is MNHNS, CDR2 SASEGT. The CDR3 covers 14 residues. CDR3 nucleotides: TGTGCCAGCAGCGCGGGACAGGGAGCCTACGAGCAGTACTTC. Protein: CASSAGQGAYEQYF.

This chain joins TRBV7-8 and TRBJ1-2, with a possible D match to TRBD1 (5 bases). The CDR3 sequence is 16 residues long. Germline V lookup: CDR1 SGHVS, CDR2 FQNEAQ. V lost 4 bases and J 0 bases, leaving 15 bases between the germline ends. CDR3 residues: CASSWAGGVANYGYTF. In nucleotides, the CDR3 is TGTGCCAGCAGCTGGGCCGGGGGAGTCGCTAACTATGGCTACACCTTC.

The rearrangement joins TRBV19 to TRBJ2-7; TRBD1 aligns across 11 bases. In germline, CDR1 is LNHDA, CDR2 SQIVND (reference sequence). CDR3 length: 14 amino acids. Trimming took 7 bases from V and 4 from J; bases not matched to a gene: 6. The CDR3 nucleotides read TGTGCCAGTACCCGGACAGGGGGCAGTTACGAGCAGTACTTC. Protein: CASTRTGGSYEQYF.

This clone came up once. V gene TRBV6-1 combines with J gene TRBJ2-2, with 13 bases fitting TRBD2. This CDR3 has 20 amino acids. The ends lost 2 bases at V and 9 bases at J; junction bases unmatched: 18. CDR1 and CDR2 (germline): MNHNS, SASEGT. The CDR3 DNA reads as TGTGCCAGCAGTGAAACAGCTCCGGGACTAGCGGGAACCCGCCGGTGGGAGCTGTTTTTT. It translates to CASSETAPGLAGTRRWELFF.